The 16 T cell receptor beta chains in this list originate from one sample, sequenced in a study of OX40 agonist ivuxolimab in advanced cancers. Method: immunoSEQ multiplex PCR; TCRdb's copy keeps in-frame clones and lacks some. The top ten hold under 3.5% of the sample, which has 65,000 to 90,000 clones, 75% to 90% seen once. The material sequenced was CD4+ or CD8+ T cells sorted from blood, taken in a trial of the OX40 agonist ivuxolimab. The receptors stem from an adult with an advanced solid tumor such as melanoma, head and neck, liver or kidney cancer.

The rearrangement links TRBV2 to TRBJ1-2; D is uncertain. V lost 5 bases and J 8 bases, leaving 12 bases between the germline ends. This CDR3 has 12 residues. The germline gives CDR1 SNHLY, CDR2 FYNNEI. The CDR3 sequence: CASSLWTEGYTF. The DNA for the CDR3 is TGTGCCAGCAGTCTATGGACGGAAGGCTACACCTTC.

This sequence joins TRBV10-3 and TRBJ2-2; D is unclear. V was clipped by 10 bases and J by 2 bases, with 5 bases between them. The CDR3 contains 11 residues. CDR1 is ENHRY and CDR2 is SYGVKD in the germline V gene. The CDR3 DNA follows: TGTGCCACCGCTAACACCGGGGAGCTGTTTTTT. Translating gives CATANTGELFF.

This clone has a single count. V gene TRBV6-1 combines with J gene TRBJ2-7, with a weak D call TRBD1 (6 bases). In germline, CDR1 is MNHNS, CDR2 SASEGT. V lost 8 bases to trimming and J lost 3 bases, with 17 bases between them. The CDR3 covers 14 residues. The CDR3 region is CASSTAQGFYEQYV. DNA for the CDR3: TGTGCCAGCTCCACCGCTCAGGGGTTCTACGAGCAGTACGTC.

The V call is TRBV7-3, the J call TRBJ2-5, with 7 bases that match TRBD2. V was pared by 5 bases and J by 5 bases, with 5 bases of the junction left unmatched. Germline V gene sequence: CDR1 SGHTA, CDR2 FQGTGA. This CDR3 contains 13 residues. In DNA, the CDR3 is TGTGCCAGCAGCCCCCCCGGGGGGGAGACCCAGTACTTC. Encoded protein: CASSPPGGETQYF.

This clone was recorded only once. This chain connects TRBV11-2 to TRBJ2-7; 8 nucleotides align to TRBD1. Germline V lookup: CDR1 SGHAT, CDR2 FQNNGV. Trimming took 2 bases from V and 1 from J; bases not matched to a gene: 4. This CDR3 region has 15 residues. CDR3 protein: CASSLRTGLSYEQYV. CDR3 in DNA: TGTGCCAGCAGCTTAAGGACAGGGTTGTCCTACGAGCAGTACGTC.

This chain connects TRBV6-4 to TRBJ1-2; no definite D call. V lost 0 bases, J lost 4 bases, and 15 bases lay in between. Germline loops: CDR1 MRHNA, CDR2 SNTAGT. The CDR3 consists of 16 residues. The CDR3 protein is CASSDSHEEPSYGYTF. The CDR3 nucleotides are TGTGCCAGCAGTGACTCCCATGAAGAACCATCCTATGGCTACACCTTC.

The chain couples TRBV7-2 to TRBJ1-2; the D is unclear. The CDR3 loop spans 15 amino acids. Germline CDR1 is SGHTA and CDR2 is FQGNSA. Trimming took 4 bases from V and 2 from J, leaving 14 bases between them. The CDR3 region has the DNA TGTGCCAGCAGCTCTGACCGGCGGCGGAACTATGGCTACACCTTC. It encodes CASSSDRRRNYGYTF.

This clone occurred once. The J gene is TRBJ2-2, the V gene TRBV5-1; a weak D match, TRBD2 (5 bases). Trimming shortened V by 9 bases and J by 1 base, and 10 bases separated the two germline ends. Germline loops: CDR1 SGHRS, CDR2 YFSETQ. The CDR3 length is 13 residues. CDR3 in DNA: TGCGCCACCCGGGGAGAGAACACCGGGGAGCTGTTTTTT. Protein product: CATRGENTGELFF.

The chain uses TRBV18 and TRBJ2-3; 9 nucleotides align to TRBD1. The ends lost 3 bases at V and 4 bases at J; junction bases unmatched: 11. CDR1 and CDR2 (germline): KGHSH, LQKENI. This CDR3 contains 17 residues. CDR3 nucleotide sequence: TGTGCCAGCTCACCGGTTCAGGTCGACAGGGGGGCAGATACGCAGTATTTT. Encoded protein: CASSPVQVDRGADTQYF.

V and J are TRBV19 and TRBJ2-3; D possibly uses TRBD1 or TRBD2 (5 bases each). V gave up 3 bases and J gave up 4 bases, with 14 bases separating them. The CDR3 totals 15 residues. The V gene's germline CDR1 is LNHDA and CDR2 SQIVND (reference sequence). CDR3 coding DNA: TGTGCCAGTAGTATTGAACAGCTGGGGGCAGATACGCAGTATTTT. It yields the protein CASSIEQLGADTQYF.

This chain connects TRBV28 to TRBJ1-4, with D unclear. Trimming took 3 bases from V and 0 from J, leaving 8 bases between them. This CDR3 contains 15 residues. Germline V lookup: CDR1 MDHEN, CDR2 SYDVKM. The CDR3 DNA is TGTGCCAGCAGTTTCGCAAGTGCAACTAATGAAAAACTGTTTTTT. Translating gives CASSFASATNEKLFF. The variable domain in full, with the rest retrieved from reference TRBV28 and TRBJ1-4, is DVKVTQSSRYLVKRTGEKVFLECVQDMDHENMFWYRQDPGLGLRLIYFSYDVKMKEKGDIPEGYSVSREKKERFSLILESASTNQTSMYLCASSFASATNEKLFFGSGTQLSVL.

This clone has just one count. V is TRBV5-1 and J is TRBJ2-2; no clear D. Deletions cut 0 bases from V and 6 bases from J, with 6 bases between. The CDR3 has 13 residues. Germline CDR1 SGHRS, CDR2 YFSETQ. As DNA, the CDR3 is TGCGCCAGCAGCTTGGCAGTATCCGGGGAGCTGTTTTTT. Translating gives CASSLAVSGELFF.

CDR3 amino acids: CASSNRGKNTEAFF. For the CDR3, the DNA is TGTGCCAGTAGTAACAGGGGTAAGAACACTGAAGCTTTCTTT. V gene TRBV19 combines with J gene TRBJ1-1; 7 bases match TRBD1. Per germline, CDR1 LNHDA and CDR2 SQIVND (reference sequence). The CDR3 spans 14 residues. The V segment lost 4 bases and the J segment 1 base; nucleotides outside the gene matches: 3. Full variable domain (remainder filled in from reference TRBV19 and TRBJ1-1): DGGITQSPKYLFRKEGQNVTLSCEQNLNHDAMYWYRQDPGQGLRLIYYSQIVNDFQKGDIAEGYSVSREKKESFPLTVTSAQKNPTAFYLCASSNRGKNTEAFFGQGTRLTVV.

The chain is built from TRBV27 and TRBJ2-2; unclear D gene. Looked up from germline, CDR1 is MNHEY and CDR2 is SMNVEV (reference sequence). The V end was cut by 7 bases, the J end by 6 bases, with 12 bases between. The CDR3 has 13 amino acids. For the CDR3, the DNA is TGTGCCAGCACGCGGCGAGACCCCGGGGAGCTGTTTTTT. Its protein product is CASTRRDPGELFF.

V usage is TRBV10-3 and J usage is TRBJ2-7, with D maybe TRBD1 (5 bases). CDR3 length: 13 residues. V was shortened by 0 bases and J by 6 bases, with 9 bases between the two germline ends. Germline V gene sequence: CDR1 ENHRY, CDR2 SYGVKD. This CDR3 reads CAISESQVREQYF. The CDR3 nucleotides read TGTGCCATCAGTGAGTCACAGGTGCGCGAGCAGTACTTC.

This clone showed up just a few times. The CDR3 loop reads CASSPGRQNYGYTF. CDR3 nucleotides: TGTGCCAGCAGCCCAGGGCGGCAGAACTATGGCTACACCTTC. V gene TRBV11-2 combines with J gene TRBJ1-2; D perhaps matches TRBD1 (5 bases). The CDR3 loop spans 14 amino acids. Trimming cost V 5 bases and J 2 bases, with 12 bases left between them. The germline CDR1 and CDR2 sequences are SGHAT and FQNNGV.